This is a list of T cell receptor beta chains from one sample in a study of OX40 agonist ivuxolimab in advanced cancers. The assay was immunoSEQ multiplex PCR, and TCRdb's table has in-frame clones only and misses some. Among some 89,000 clones, around 84% were seen once, and the ten largest hold around 1.5%. The sample consisted of CD4+ or CD8+ T cells sorted from blood, taken in a trial of the OX40 agonist ivuxolimab. These receptors were collected from an adult with an advanced solid tumor such as melanoma, head and neck, liver or kidney cancer. Each CDR3 is given with its conserved first and last residue. D genes are given only for firm matches. For some rows the clone size is stated as once, few or many, or as a class when expanded; others skip it.

D gene	V gene	J gene	clone size	CDR3 protein	CDR3 DNA
TRBD2	TRBV5-1	TRBJ2-3	once	CASSLAQASGGTTDTQYF	TGCGCCAGCAGCTTGGCCCAGGCTAGCGGGGGGACCACAGATACGCAGTATTTT
TRBD1	TRBV5-1	TRBJ1-4	.	CASSGTTGWNEKLFF	TGCGCCAGCAGCGGAACGACAGGGTGGAATGAAAAACTGTTTTTT
.	TRBV6-6	TRBJ1-4	.	CASSFGGEKLFF	TGTGCCAGCAGTTTCGGGGGTGAAAAACTGTTTTTT
.	TRBV28	TRBJ2-5	.	CASNRAEETQYF	TGTGCCAGCAACAGGGCCGAGGAGACCCAGTACTTC
.	TRBV28	TRBJ2-1	.	CASSSLSVVLNEQFF	TGTGCCAGCAGTTCCCTCTCTGTCGTCTTGAATGAGCAGTTCTTC
.	TRBV21-1	TRBJ1-2	once	CASSKVEQAQVGAGYTF	TGTGCCAGCAGCAAAGTAGAGCAGGCACAGGTTGGGGCTGGCTACACCTTC
.	TRBV4-1	TRBJ1-2	.	CASSQDLRRGSYGYTF	TGCGCCAGCAGCCAAGATCTTCGCAGGGGCTCCTATGGCTACACCTTC
.	TRBV7-8	TRBJ2-5	.	CASSSHRAQETQYF	TGTGCCAGCAGCTCCCACAGGGCTCAAGAGACCCAGTACTTC
TRBD1	TRBV5-1	TRBJ2-7	.	CASSRTGGSYEQYF	TGCGCCAGCAGCCGGACAGGGGGTTCCTACGAGCAGTACTTC
.	TRBV6-1	TRBJ2-5	few	CASSPPLETQYF	TGTGCCAGCAGTCCCCCCCTAGAGACCCAGTACTTC
TRBD2	TRBV5-4	TRBJ2-3	.	CASSSRLAGVSDTQYF	TGTGCCAGCAGCTCGAGACTAGCGGGGGTATCAGATACGCAGTATTTT
TRBD1	TRBV5-1	TRBJ2-3	.	CASSTGLTDTQYF	TGCGCCAGCTCGACAGGGTTGACAGATACGCAGTATTTT
TRBD1	TRBV5-1	TRBJ2-6	.	CASSPGQGSSGANVLTF	TGCGCCAGCAGCCCTGGACAGGGGAGCTCTGGGGCCAACGTCCTGACTTTC
TRBD1	TRBV9	TRBJ1-2	.	CASSVDRGTYGYTF	TGTGCCAGCAGCGTGGACAGGGGCACCTATGGCTACACCTTC
TRBD1	TRBV7-3	TRBJ1-4	.	CASSLTGTANEKLFF	TGTGCCAGCAGCTTAACCGGGACAGCTAATGAAAAACTGTTTTTT
.	TRBV5-6	TRBJ1-4	.	CASSFNLEVEKLFF	TGTGCCAGCAGCTTTAATTTGGAGGTCGAAAAACTGTTTTTT
.	TRBV5-6	TRBJ2-5	.	CASSGGGPQETQYF	TGTGCCAGCAGCGGTGGGGGGCCCCAAGAGACCCAGTACTTC
.	TRBV5-4	TRBJ1-1	.	CASSQWGQNTEAFF	TGTGCCAGCAGCCAATGGGGGCAGAACACTGAAGCTTTCTTT
.	TRBV7-2	TRBJ2-7	.	CASSNSYEQYF	TGTGCCAGCAGCAACTCCTACGAGCAGTACTTC
TRBD2	TRBV2	TRBJ2-3	.	CASSGLAVGTDTQYF	TGTGCCAGCAGTGGGCTAGCGGTGGGGACAGATACGCAGTATTTT
TRBD1	TRBV5-6	TRBJ1-2	.	CASSSSGTGESFNF	TGTGCCAGCAGCTCCTCCGGGACAGGGGAGTCGTTTAACTTC
TRBD1	TRBV19	TRBJ1-2	.	CASSLDRGPDYGYTF	TGTGCCAGTAGCCTCGACAGGGGGCCTGACTATGGCTACACCTTC
TRBD2	TRBV2	TRBJ2-3	.	CASIPRGAGPSADTQYF	TGTGCCAGCATCCCTCGGGGAGCGGGGCCCTCGGCAGATACGCAGTATTTT
.	TRBV10-3	TRBJ1-3	.	CAISGDTGNTIYF	TGTGCCATCAGTGGGGACACTGGAAACACCATATATTTT
TRBD1	TRBV12-5	TRBJ2-2	.	CASGLVQGALISGELFF	TGTGCTAGTGGTTTGGTACAGGGGGCGTTGATATCCGGGGAGCTGTTTTTT
.	TRBV15	TRBJ2-2	.	CATSRGRGELFF	TGTGCCACCAGCAGGGGACGCGGGGAGCTGTTTTTT
.	TRBV5-1	TRBJ2-3	.	CASSFPGLDTQYF	TGCGCCAGCAGCTTCCCAGGGCTTGATACGCAGTATTTT
.	TRBV4-1	TRBJ2-2	.	CASSQGPPGNTGELFF	TGCGCCAGCAGCCAAGGGCCGCCCGGGAACACCGGGGAGCTGTTTTTT
.	TRBV19	TRBJ1-3	once	CASLGVGLSSGNTIYF	TGTGCCAGCTTAGGGGTCGGACTATCCTCTGGAAACACCATATATTTT
TRBD1	TRBV5-6	TRBJ2-7	.	CASSGSQGAYEQYF	TGTGCCAGCAGCGGGTCCCAGGGGGCCTACGAGCAGTACTTC
TRBD1	TRBV30	TRBJ2-7	few	CAWRDTGGSYEQYF	TGTGCCTGGAGAGATACAGGGGGGTCTTACGAGCAGTACTTC
.	TRBV9	TRBJ1-1	.	CASSVSGMNTEAFF	TGTGCCAGCAGCGTATCCGGAATGAACACTGAAGCTTTCTTT
TRBD2	TRBV4-3	TRBJ2-3	.	CASSPGGAADTQYF	TGCGCCAGCAGCCCGGGGGGGGCCGCAGATACGCAGTATTTT
TRBD1	TRBV14	TRBJ2-1	.	CASSQGPGQGSNEQFF	TGTGCCAGCAGCCAAGGTCCGGGACAGGGTAGCAATGAGCAGTTCTTC
.	TRBV5-4	TRBJ2-3	.	CASSLRGADTQYF	TGTGCCAGCAGCTTGAGAGGTGCAGATACGCAGTATTTT
TRBD1	TRBV4-1	TRBJ1-2	.	CASSQLTGDGYTF	TGCGCCAGCAGCCAACTAACAGGGGATGGCTACACCTTC
.	TRBV28	TRBJ2-1	few	CASSSTGLHGNEQFF	TGTGCCAGCAGTTCCACGGGACTCCATGGGAATGAGCAGTTCTTC
.	TRBV7-9	TRBJ2-1	once	CASSSGTWGEQFF	TGTGCCAGCAGCTCCGGAACTTGGGGCGAGCAGTTCTTC
TRBD1	TRBV28	TRBJ2-7	few	CASSFTGTASALWQYF	TGTGCCAGCAGTTTCACCGGGACAGCCAGTGCCCTGTGGCAGTACTTC
TRBD1	TRBV5-4	TRBJ2-1	.	CASSPRVIGTGVNEQFF	TGTGCCAGCAGCCCGAGAGTTATCGGGACAGGGGTTAATGAGCAGTTCTTC
TRBD1	TRBV19	TRBJ2-5	.	CASSDRWLPGQDQETQYF	TGTGCCAGTAGTGACCGATGGCTGCCGGGACAGGATCAAGAGACCCAGTACTTC
TRBD1	TRBV7-9	TRBJ2-7	.	CATLRDSYEQYF	TGTGCCACCCTCCGGGACAGTTACGAGCAGTACTTC